What follows is one T cell receptor beta chain and its context. What this receptor recognizes is not known. The input lacks base qualities; no much larger clone sits a single base away. Patients with autoimmune disease history or receiving systemic immunosuppression were excluded from the trial. In every dose cohort, peripheral blood was drawn for TCR sequencing at baseline, cycle 4 day 1, and cycle 7 day 1. Samples came from an open-label, multicenter, first-in-human phase I dose-escalation trial of ivuxolimab. The trial enrolled adults with locally advanced or metastatic head and neck squamous cell, hepatocellular, melanoma or renal cell carcinoma. CD4+ and CD8+ T cells were sorted separately from peripheral blood before TCR sequencing. This entry is derived from a study of OX40 agonist ivuxolimab in advanced cancers. About the investigation overall: Ivuxolimab was a fully human IgG2 agonistic monoclonal antibody targeting the costimulatory receptor OX40 (CD134). Intravenous ivuxolimab was administered to patients every 2 weeks at six dose levels: 0.01, 0.1, 0.3, 1.5, 3 and 10 mg/kg. Of the 50 to 55 dose-escalation patients, hepatocellular carcinoma was present in roughly 19, melanoma in approximately 15, renal cell carcinoma in 9 and head and neck cancer in 9. In the dose-escalation cohort, around four fifths of patients were male, and the mean age was 60 years with a range of roughly 20 to 85. Prior anti-PD-1, anti-PD-L1 or anti-CTLA-4 therapy was permitted, and approximately 41% of dose-escalation patients had received checkpoint inhibitors. Partial responses were achieved by three dose-escalation patients, of whom one had hepatocellular carcinoma and two had cutaneous melanoma. The purpose of peripheral TCRbeta sequencing was to test whether ivuxolimab changed TCR sequence diversity and led to clonal T-cell expansion. The paper covers the monotherapy dose-escalation part of the phase I ivuxolimab trial, which included N ≈ 50 patients. General conclusions and limits of the study: Low levels of normalized T-cell clonal expansion were also seen in some patients who did not respond. Antigen specificity was not determined for the clonally expanded peripheral T cells. After ivuxolimab, expanded clones were on average more numerous among CD8+ T cells than among CD4+ T cells. In partial responders in the 0.1-3.0 mg/kg groups, normalized peripheral clonal expansion was found to be among the lowest, especially among CD8+ T cells. At doses from 0.1 to 3.0 mg/kg, clonal expansion was seen in both CD4+ and CD8+ blood T cells between baseline and week 6.

CDR1 and CDR2 (MDHEN, SYDVKM) derive from the germline V gene. Inclusive of the bounding cysteine and phenylalanine, the CDR3 is 17 residues long. This entry keeps only the CDR3 DNA: 51 bases, framed from base 1. V lost 3 bases and J lost 0 bases; the stretch between them is 17 bases long. To sequence the TCRbeta CDR3 region, genomic DNA was isolated from the sorted cells. The immunoSEQ Assay was used for sequencing of TCRbeta CDR3 regions. TCRdb re-hosts the immuneACCESS table, in-frame sequences only. Its copies lack some clones; in the studies checked, an unresolved V gene accounts for under half of them, and the cause for the rest is not known. This sample is represented by 60,000 or so clones; roughly 89% of them were singletons. The top ten clonotypes cover over 0.6% of the sample.

Recombination linked TRBV28 to TRBJ1-1; D gene: possibly TRBD1, on 5 matching bases. The sequence came from an adult with an advanced solid tumor such as melanoma, head and neck, liver or kidney cancer. The specimen was CD4+ or CD8+ T cells sorted from blood, collected in a trial of the OX40 agonist ivuxolimab. For the CDR3, the sequence is CASSLNAGGGMNTEAFF. The DNA reads as follows: TGTGCCAGCAGTTTGAATGCGGGGGGAGGGATGAACACTGAAGCTTTCTTT.